This TCR beta chain was sequenced during a study of cytomegalovirus exposure and HLA in healthy donors. Points from the study as a whole: Overall, around 160 TCR beta chains were annotated as cytomegalovirus-associated. Accounts indicate the classifier identified cytomegalovirus status with strong specificity and sensitivity.

Concerning this clone itself: Its antigen is still unknown.

Clones were sequenced by immunoSEQ multiplex PCR, and TCRdb holds only the in-frame ones, with some missing. The top ten clones hold around 2.1% of a sample with about 150,000 clones, more than 70% of them seen once. The CDR3 totals 14 residues. V gave up 5 bases and J gave up 4 bases, with 14 bases separating them. CDR1 is SNHLY, CDR2 FYNNEI, per germline. The study drew the donors from its roughly 130-subject validation cohort, separate from the approximately 700-subject first cohort. The TCR originated in a human donor in good health. The sequenced sample consisted of PBMCs. The chain recombines TRBV2 with TRBJ1-2; D is perhaps TRBD1 (6 bases). Here the CDR3 reads CASSSQGFGYGYTF. CDR3 nucleotide sequence: TGTGCCAGCAGTTCACAGGGATTTGGCTATGGCTACACCTTC. Full variable domain (rest looked up from reference TRBV2 and TRBJ1-2): EPEVTQTPSHQVTQMGQEVILRCVPISNHLYFYWYRQILGQKVEFLVSFYNNEISEKSEIFDDQFSVERPDGSNFTLKIRSTKLEDSAMYFCASSSQGFGYGYTFGSGTRLTVV.